The following is a T cell receptor beta chain sequence with its context. The antigen remains undetermined. V shed 5 bases and J 4 bases; nucleotides not matched to a gene: 4. Germline V CDR1 and CDR2: MNHEY, SMNVEV (reference sequence). The CDR3 totals 14 residues. This entry is derived from a study of T cells in localized non-small cell lung cancer. Study results and limitations: Researchers found a median approximately 60 of the top 100 tumor clones in adjacent lung. Tumor showed lower T cell clonality than uninvolved adjacent lung, where it was highest.

Libraries were prepared by immunoSEQ multiplex PCR; TCRdb keeps only in-frame clonotypes and omits some of them. This sample has more than 35,000 clones, with approximately 92% found just once. The clonotype originates from a female donor over 55 with stage I lung adenocarcinoma. V gene TRBV27 combines with J gene TRBJ1-3, with 8 positions matching TRBD1. This sample comprised peripheral blood, obtained before any cancer treatment. In nucleotides, the CDR3 is TGTGCCAGCAGTGAACAGGGGGGAGGAAACACCATATATTTT. Translation: CASSEQGGGNTIYF.